This T cell receptor (beta chain) is from a study of graft-versus-host responses after intestinal transplantation. Study summary: For about three years after anti-thymocyte globulin induction, all recipients took tacrolimus and steroids.

Trimming cost V 4 bases and J 2 bases; bases outside gene matches: 5. The CDR3 totals 16 residues. CDR1 and CDR2 (germline): SGHVS, FQNEAQ. As concerns this clone: What it binds is not known.

Points from the study as a whole: Individuals carrying graft-donor T cell macrochimerism showed high graft-versus-host to host-versus-graft clonal ratios in allografts. Recipient bone marrow held GvH clones, some seen earlier in ileum or blood.

The repertoire was sequenced with immunoSEQ multiplex PCR; TCRdb's copy has only in-frame clones and lacks some. The sample lists about 110,000 clones, roughly 95% occurring once. The genes are TRBV7-8 and TRBJ2-1; 10 bases agree with TRBD2. Sample: unstimulated CD8+ T cells sorted from spleen or lymph node cells, taken before intestinal transplant. The receptor was isolated from a human donor who received an intestinal transplant. The DNA for the CDR3 is TGTGCCAGCAGCTGGTCTAGCGGGAGCCCCTACAATGAGCAGTTCTTC. Protein: CASSWSSGSPYNEQFF.